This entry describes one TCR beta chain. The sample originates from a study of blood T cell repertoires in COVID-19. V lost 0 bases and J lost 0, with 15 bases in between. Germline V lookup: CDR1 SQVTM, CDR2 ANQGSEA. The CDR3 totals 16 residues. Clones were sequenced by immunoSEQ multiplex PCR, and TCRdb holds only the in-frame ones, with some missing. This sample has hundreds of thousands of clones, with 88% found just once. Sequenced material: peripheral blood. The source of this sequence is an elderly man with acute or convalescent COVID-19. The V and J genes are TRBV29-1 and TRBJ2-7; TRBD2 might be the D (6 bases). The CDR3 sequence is CSVEEFRAGSSYEQYF. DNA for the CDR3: TGCAGCGTTGAAGAATTTAGGGCGGGGAGCTCCTACGAGCAGTACTTC.